Presented here are 31 T cell receptor beta chains from one specimen sequenced in a study of post-analysis software for immune sequencing data. General study findings and limits: Comparison of patients with controls showed 4 to 6 TRBV segments more frequent in patients, TRBV5-6, TRBV5-1 and TRBV20-1 among them.

cDNA libraries of TCR beta carried unique molecular identifiers. MiXCR, applied by TCRdb to the PCR reads, yields one record per CDR3 protein. The sample records about half a million distinct CDR3 sequences, around 34% being singletons. These receptors have no known antigen. The sequenced material came from blood. These receptors came from a girl under 18 with multiple sclerosis.

In DNA form, the CDR3 reads TGCGCCAGCAAAACCGCCGGGGGCCAAGAGACCCAGTACTTC. It is translated as CASKTAGGQETQYF. V usage is TRBV5-1 and J usage is TRBJ2-5; D might be TRBD2 (6 bases). Germline V CDR1 and CDR2: SGHRS, YFSETQ. Deletions cut 6 bases from V and 1 base from J, with 13 bases between. There are 14 residues in the CDR3.

The table lists this clonotype with a few counts. The CDR3 nucleotides read TGTGCCAGCAGCCCCACTAGCGGGTGGGCAGATACGCAGTATTTT. Translating it yields CASSPTSGWADTQYF. The gene calls are TRBV6-1 and TRBJ2-3, with 9 positions matching TRBD2. V dropped 6 bases and J dropped 4; count of bases not matched to a gene: 8. The CDR3 is 15 residues long. Germline lookup yields CDR1 MNHNS and CDR2 SASEGT.

This chain links TRBV15 with TRBJ2-5; D is possibly TRBD1 or TRBD2 (7 bases each). The end of the DNA is better explained by TRBJ2-7, so the J call may be wrong. This CDR3 region has 20 residues. Germline V CDR1 and CDR2: LNHNV, YYDKDF (reference sequence). CDR3 loop: CATSRDPGRAWRQGSYEQYF. As DNA, the CDR3 is TGTGCCACCAGCAGAGATCCAGGGAGGGCGTGGAGACAGGGCTCCTACGAGCAGTACTTC.

This sequence joins TRBV7-3 and TRBJ2-5; a possible D gene is TRBD1 (5 bases). The CDR3 length is 15 residues. The germline gives CDR1 SGHTA, CDR2 FQGTGA. Trimming took off 2 bases at V and 4 bases at J, with 14 bases between the two ends. CDR3: CASSLSRGPRETQYF. The CDR3 DNA follows: TGTGCCAGCAGCTTATCTAGGGGCCCCCGAGAGACCCAGTACTTC.

J is TRBJ2-7 and V is TRBV5-4; 12 bases agree with TRBD2. Looked up from germline, CDR1 is SGHNT and CDR2 is YYREEE (reference sequence). This CDR3 contains 16 residues. V lost 2 bases to trimming and J lost 7 bases; unmatched junction nucleotides: 10. CDR3 sequence reads: CASSLGSSGGAHEQYF. The CDR3, as DNA: TGTGCCAGCAGCTTAGGTTCTAGCGGGGGGGCCCATGAGCAGTACTTC.

V gene TRBV7-9 combines with J gene TRBJ2-3, with 12 bases fitting TRBD2. Trimming at V came to 5 bases and at J to 0 bases, leaving 6 bases not matched to a gene. The length of the CDR3 is 17 residues. Per the germline V gene, CDR1 is SEHNR and CDR2 is FQNEAQ (reference sequence). CDR3 coding DNA: TGTGCCAGCAGCAAACGACTAGCGGGGGTGAGCACAGATACGCAGTATTTT. Translating it yields CASSKRLAGVSTDTQYF. Full variable domain (rest looked up from reference TRBV7-9 and TRBJ2-3): DTGVSQNPRHKITKRGQNVTFRCDPISEHNRLYWYRQTLGQGPEFLTYFQNEAQLEKSRLLSDRFSAERPKGSFSTLEIQRTEQGDSAMYLCASSKRLAGVSTDTQYFGPGTRLTVL.

The gene calls are TRBV7-8 and TRBJ1-2; D uncertain. This CDR3 contains 16 residues. V lost 0 bases to trimming and J lost 7 bases, with 18 bases between them. Germline V gene lookup returns CDR1 SGHVS and CDR2 FQNEAQ. The CDR3 sequence: CASSLATASFFFGYTF. DNA for the CDR3: TGTGCCAGCAGCTTAGCCACAGCCTCGTTTTTTTTTGGCTACACCTTC.

This clonotype was counted at least ten times. The V gene is TRBV5-8, the J gene TRBJ2-1; TRBD1 agrees at 9 bases. The V segment lost 3 bases and the J segment 0 bases; nucleotides outside the gene matches: 16. The CDR3 spans 20 residues. Per the germline V gene, CDR1 is SGHTS and CDR2 is YDEGEE. The CDR3 DNA reads TGTGCCAGCAGCTGGGGTCCCGGGACAGGGTTTGGGATCTCCTACAATGAGCAGTTCTTC. The encoded protein is CASSWGPGTGFGISYNEQFF.

The chain couples TRBV7-2 to TRBJ2-5, with 9 bases matching TRBD1. The DNA end is a closer match to TRBJ2-7, so the J assignment may be wrong. This CDR3 has 15 amino acids. Looked up from germline, CDR1 is SGHTA and CDR2 is FQGNSA. This CDR3 is CASSLLGTGFSEQYF. The CDR3 region has the DNA TGTGCCAGCAGCTTATTGGGGACAGGGTTCAGCGAGCAGTACTTC.

The V call is TRBV12-3 or TRBV12-4, the J call TRBJ2-1; 11 bases match TRBD2. V shed 1 base and J 10 bases; nucleotides not matched to a gene: 6. This CDR3 region has 15 residues. This CDR3 reads CASSLVASGGREQFF. CDR3 nucleotides: TGTGCCAGCAGTTTAGTGGCTAGCGGGGGGAGGGAGCAGTTCTTC.

CDR3 in DNA: TGTGCCACCAGCAGAGAACAGGGGGGGAATGAAAAACTGTTTTTT. Residues: CATSREQGGNEKLFF. The chain has TRBV15 and TRBJ1-4; 8 positions match TRBD1. J gave up 5 bases and V 0 bases, and 2 bases lay outside the gene matches. The CDR3 consists of 15 residues. Germline CDR1 reads LNHNV; CDR2 reads YYDKDF (reference sequence).

The chain uses TRBV5-6 and TRBJ2-4, with 8 nucleotides matching TRBD1. Germline CDR1 reads SGHDT; CDR2 reads YYEEEE. Trimming removed 4 bases from V and 4 bases from J; junction bases left unmatched: 4. There are 14 residues in the CDR3. CDR3 protein: CASSGGQGKNIQYF. As DNA, the CDR3 is TGTGCCAGCAGCGGCGGACAGGGAAAAAACATTCAGTACTTC.

The chain employs TRBV12-3 or TRBV12-4 and TRBJ1-1, with D perhaps matching TRBD1 (5 bases). V lost 8 bases and J 2 bases, leaving 9 bases between the germline ends. This CDR3 region has 12 residues. CDR3: CASGTVNTEAFF. The CDR3 nucleotides read TGTGCCAGCGGGACGGTTAACACTGAAGCTTTCTTT.

This clonotype was counted a single time. The chain links TRBV7-9 to TRBJ1-1; 9 bases align to TRBD1. CDR1 and CDR2 (germline): SEHNR, FQNEAQ (reference sequence). The CDR3 extends over 15 amino acids. After removal of 1 base from V and 2 bases from J, the junction contained 2 bases not matched to a gene. CDR3 in amino acids: CASSLGTGANTEAFF. CDR3 DNA: TGTGCCAGCAGCTTAGGGACAGGGGCTAACACTGAAGCTTTCTTT.

The chain uses TRBV20-1 and TRBJ2-5, with D tentatively TRBD1 or TRBD2 (5 bases each). This CDR3 has 13 amino acids. CDR1 is DFQATT, CDR2 SNEGSKA, per germline (reference sequence). V lost 3 bases to trimming and J lost 2 bases, with 10 bases between them. The CDR3 DNA is TGCAGTGCTAGGGGGACGAGGCAAGAGACCCAGTACTTC. As protein: CSARGTRQETQYF.

The J gene is TRBJ2-7, the V gene TRBV20-1, with D perhaps TRBD1 (6 bases). This CDR3 spans 14 amino acids. The germline CDR1 and CDR2 sequences are DFQATT and SNEGSKA (reference sequence). Trimming left V 1 base short and J 2 bases short, with 12 bases between. The chain's CDR3 is CSARALQGTYEQYF. The CDR3 nucleotides read TGCAGTGCTAGAGCCCTCCAGGGGACCTACGAGCAGTACTTC.

The chain uses TRBV6-6 and TRBJ2-1; no firm D call. Trimming removed 8 bases at V and 0 bases at J, with 8 bases between. The CDR3 is 13 amino acids. Per germline, CDR1 MNHNY and CDR2 SVGAGI (reference sequence). This chain's CDR3 is CASGRDSYNEQFF. The CDR3 DNA reads TGTGCCAGCGGCCGCGACTCCTACAATGAGCAGTTCTTC.

V usage is TRBV15 and J usage is TRBJ1-2; no reliable D call. Trimming cost V 6 bases and J 6 bases, with 14 bases left between them. In germline, CDR1 is LNHNV, CDR2 YYDKDF (reference sequence). The CDR3 loop spans 13 amino acids. The CDR3 is CATRSPGIHGYTF. In DNA form, the CDR3 reads TGTGCCACCAGGTCACCGGGAATCCATGGCTACACCTTC.

This CDR3 is CSAFQGGYGYTF. In nucleotides, the CDR3 is TGCAGTGCTTTCCAAGGCGGCTATGGCTACACCTTC. The rearrangement uses TRBV20-1 and TRBJ1-2; unclear D gene. V was pared by 5 bases and J by 4 bases, with 11 bases between. The CDR3 runs to 12 residues. CDR1 DFQATT and CDR2 SNEGSKA come from the germline V gene (reference sequence).

This clonotype was seen more than once but under ten times. The CDR3 DNA reads TGTGCCAGCAGCTCTGAGGGGGATACGCAGTATTTT. Translating gives CASSSEGDTQYF. The chain links TRBV11-2 to TRBJ2-3; D may match TRBD1 or TRBD2 (5 bases each). Germline-derived CDR1 and CDR2 are SGHAT and FQNNGV. Trimming removed 4 bases at V and 6 bases at J, with 8 bases between. CDR3 length equals 12 residues.

This chain links TRBV12-5 with TRBJ2-5; 8 bases match TRBD2. Trimming cost V 9 bases and J 5 bases; bases outside gene matches: 5. CDR3 size: 12 residues. Looked up from germline, CDR1 is LGHNT and CDR2 is FRNRAP. The CDR3 sequence is CASGGGQETQYF. In DNA form, the CDR3 reads TGTGCTAGCGGCGGGGGGCAGGAGACCCAGTACTTC.

As for this clonotype: It may be a read error: a sequence one base away is much more abundant. V and J are TRBV29-1 and TRBJ2-5; D ambiguous. Trimming stripped 7 bases from V and 4 bases from J, with 16 bases between. Germline CDR1 SQVTM, CDR2 ANQGSEA. The CDR3 covers 13 residues. The CDR3 region has the DNA TGCAGCGCCAGCCACGGAGCGATAGAGACCCAGTACTTC. Translation gives CSASHGAIETQYF. Full variable domain (outside the CDR3, taken from reference TRBV29-1 and TRBJ2-5): SAVISQKPSRDICQRGTSLTIQCQVDSQVTMMFWYRQQPGQSLTLIATANQGSEATYESGFVIDKFPISRPNLTFSTLTVSNMSPEDSSIYLCSASHGAIETQYFGPGTRLLVL.

In its sample, this clonotype was seen a few times. The chain combines TRBV2 with TRBJ2-4; D possibly uses TRBD1 or TRBD2 (5 bases each). The closer fit of TRBJ2-7 to the DNA end suggests the J call may be wrong. This CDR3 is built from 15 residues. Germline V gene sequence: CDR1 SNHLY, CDR2 FYNNEI. The CDR3 is CASSAGDPLSYEQYF. DNA of the CDR3: TGTGCCAGCAGTGCCGGGGACCCGCTAAGTTACGAGCAGTACTTC.

This clonotype came up a few times. This sequence joins TRBV2 and TRBJ1-2, with D possibly being TRBD1 (6 bases). V lost 3 bases, J lost 7 bases, and 12 bases lay in between. The CDR3 has 13 residues. Germline loops: CDR1 SNHLY, CDR2 FYNNEI. The CDR3, as DNA: TGTGCCAGCAGTGATCCGGGAGGGGGTGGCTACACCTTC. The encoded protein is CASSDPGGGGYTF. The full variable domain, its missing parts supplied by reference TRBV2 and TRBJ1-2, is EPEVTQTPSHQVTQMGQEVILRCVPISNHLYFYWYRQILGQKVEFLVSFYNNEISEKSEIFDDQFSVERPDGSNFTLKIRSTKLEDSAMYFCASSDPGGGGYTFGSGTRLTVV.

This clonotype has a handful of counts. The chain recombines TRBV20-1 with TRBJ1-4, with unresolved D. Germline loops: CDR1 DFQATT, CDR2 SNEGSKA (reference sequence). V lost 7 bases to trimming and J lost 3 bases, with 9 bases between them. CDR3 length equals 12 residues. The CDR3 DNA follows: TGCAGTGTAGATCGGCCTAATGAAAAACTGTTTTTT. Encoded protein: CSVDRPNEKLFF.

This clonotype was picked up a small number of times. CDR3 region: CASVERAYQPQHF. In nucleotides, the CDR3 is TGTGCCAGCGTCGAACGGGCCTATCAGCCCCAGCATTTT. The V and J genes are TRBV2 and TRBJ1-5; no clear D gene. The CDR3 consists of 13 residues. Looked up from germline, CDR1 is SNHLY and CDR2 is FYNNEI. The ends were cut back, 8 bases at V and 5 bases at J, with 13 bases in the middle.

The rearrangement uses TRBV20-1 and TRBJ2-7, with TRBD1 matching 7 bases. CDR1 is DFQATT, CDR2 SNEGSKA, per germline (reference sequence). This CDR3 is 15 amino acids long. V was clipped by 6 bases and J by 4 bases; unmatched bases: 15. DNA of the CDR3: TGCAGTGCCGAACACGCCCTGGGACAGCTTTACGAGCAGTACTTC. It specifies CSAEHALGQLYEQYF.

This clonotype came up once. V gene TRBV7-8 combines with J gene TRBJ2-5; the D is unclear. Trimming took off 2 bases at V and 5 bases at J, with 9 bases between the two ends. Germline CDR1 SGHVS, CDR2 FQNEAQ. CDR3 length: 13 residues. DNA of the CDR3: TGTGCCAGCAGCTTATCCCTATGGGAGACCCAGTACTTC. This codes for CASSLSLWETQYF.

This clonotype was detected only a few times. The V call is TRBV11-2, the J call TRBJ1-2; D perhaps matches TRBD1 (5 bases). The germline V gene encodes CDR1 SGHAT and CDR2 FQNNGV. Trimming took off 1 base at V and 8 bases at J, with 14 bases between the two ends. The CDR3 spans 14 residues. The CDR3 DNA reads TGTGCCAGCAGCTTAGCCCAACAGGCGCCCGGCTACACCTTC. As protein: CASSLAQQAPGYTF.

This clonotype turned up a few times. This chain connects TRBV20-1 to TRBJ2-3, with TRBD2 matching over 8 bases. The J segment lost 3 bases and the V segment lost 3 bases, leaving 11 bases of the junction unmatched. In germline, CDR1 is DFQATT, CDR2 SNEGSKA (reference sequence). The length of the CDR3 is 16 residues. DNA for the CDR3: TGCAGTGCTAGCCCCGGGACGGGGGGGCAGACAGATACGCAGTATTTT. Protein sequence: CSASPGTGGQTDTQYF.

The chain combines TRBV7-2 with TRBJ1-1, with D hard to call. The V gene's germline CDR1 is SGHTA and CDR2 FQGNSA. Trimming took off 3 bases at V and 7 bases at J, with 12 bases between the two ends. The CDR3 spans 13 residues. CDR3 protein: CASSFRRSGEAFF. Here the CDR3 DNA reads TGTGCCAGCAGCTTTAGACGGTCGGGTGAAGCTTTCTTT.